This T cell receptor (beta chain) was captured by sequencing in a study of T cells in localized non-small cell lung cancer (TCRdb year 2020). For the wider study: Comparing tumors with uninvolved tumor-adjacent lungs, the study looked at the T cell repertoires of approximately 240 patients with early-stage NSCLC. All 236 NSCLC patients in the cohort were treatment-naive and had localized lung tumors that were resected. NSCLC patients had a mean age of roughly 64 years, and fewer than 150 were male and 107 female.

To note about this clone: Its antigen target is currently unknown. Base-call qualities are not available, and no considerably larger clone is one nucleotide away.

At diagnosis, peripheral blood, uninvolved tumor-adjacent lung and tumor were collected and stored as a combination of fresh-frozen and FFPE material. For TCR repertoire profiling, the blood samples were analyzed as peripheral blood mononuclear cells. The germline V gene encodes CDR1 SGHDT and CDR2 YYEEEE. The CDR3 contains 16 residues, cysteine and phenylalanine counted. The CDR3 DNA has 48 bases and is translated from base 1. V is pruned by 4 bases and J by 2 bases, leaving 9 bases of the junction without a gene match. The investigation overall reported the following: Because multi-region tumor sequencing was not done, intratumor heterogeneity could not be ruled out. A median of 57 of the top 100 tumor clones were detected in paired uninvolved adjacent lung, and around 27 of these tumor clones were also found among the top 100 clones of the paired uninvolved adjacent lung. Because the study design was exploratory, TCR variables were selected using unadjusted p-values without false-discovery rate correction. Higher blood T cell density associated with longer overall survival, while higher adjacent-lung clonality associated with shorter survival. Uninvolved tumor-adjacent lung showed the highest T cell clonality, higher than tumor, which suggests more focused antigenic responses in the uninvolved tumor-adjacent lung.

The immunoSEQ Assay was used to sequence TCR beta CDR3 regions from DNA. Concerning the study's data processing: To compute T cell density, TCR beta template counts were normalized to usable DNA, which was estimated by amplifying housekeeping genes. The preseqR package was used to estimate richness by extrapolating to 400,000 templates for PBMC samples and to 120,000 templates for tissue samples. Clonality was taken to be one minus Pielou's evenness. Differential abundance testing on productive amino-acid clonotypes, with a minimum total count of 5 and an alpha of 0.1, was used to identify tissue-enriched TCRs. The Jaccard Index and the Morisita Overlap Index were used to measure how much the repertoires overlapped between compartments. TCR beta CDR3s were clustered by GLIPH together with public tetramer-defined viral CDR3s, and at least three viral sequences plus V-gene enrichment were required for viral motifs. TCRdb took over this immuneACCESS table, retaining in-frame rearrangements with V and J assigned. Such tables are incomplete; in checked studies, under half of the missing clones stem from an unresolved V gene, and the remainder is unexplained. Clone size and the V and J calls come from that table; the DNA yielded D and trimming. Present in this sample are some 50,000 clones, around 86% of which were seen just once. Jointly, the top ten make up 15% to 20% of the sample.

The receptor chain draws on TRBV5-6 and TRBJ1-2, with 9 middle bases fitting TRBD1. The TCR was taken from a man aged 40-75 years with stage III lung adenocarcinoma. The input for sequencing was peripheral blood mononuclear cells, taken before any cancer treatment. The encoded CDR3 is CASSRDFGTGNYGYTF. The DNA sequence is TGTGCCAGCAGCCGAGATTTCGGGACAGGGAACTATGGCTACACCTTC.